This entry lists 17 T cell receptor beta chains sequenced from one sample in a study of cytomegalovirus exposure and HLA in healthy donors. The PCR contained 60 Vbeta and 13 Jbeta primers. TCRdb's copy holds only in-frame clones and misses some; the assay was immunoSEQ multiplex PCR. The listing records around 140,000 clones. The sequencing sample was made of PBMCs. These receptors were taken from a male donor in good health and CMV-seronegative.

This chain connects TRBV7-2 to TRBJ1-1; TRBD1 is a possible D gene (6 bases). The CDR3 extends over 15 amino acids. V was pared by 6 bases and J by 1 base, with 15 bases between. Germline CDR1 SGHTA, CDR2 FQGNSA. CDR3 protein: CASSFPGTPNTEAFF. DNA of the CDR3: TGTGCCAGCAGTTTTCCGGGGACACCGAACACTGAAGCTTTCTTT.

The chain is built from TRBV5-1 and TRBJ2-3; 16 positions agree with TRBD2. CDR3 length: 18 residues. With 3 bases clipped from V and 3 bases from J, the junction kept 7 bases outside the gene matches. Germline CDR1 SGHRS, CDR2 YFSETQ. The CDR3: CASSSGTSGRVMTDTQYF. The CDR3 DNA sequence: TGCGCCAGCAGCTCTGGGACTAGCGGGAGGGTTATGACAGATACGCAGTATTTT.

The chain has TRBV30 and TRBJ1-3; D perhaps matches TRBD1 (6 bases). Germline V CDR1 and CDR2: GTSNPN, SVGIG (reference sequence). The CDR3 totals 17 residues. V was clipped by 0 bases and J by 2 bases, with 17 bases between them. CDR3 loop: CAWSVGLGGPAGNTIYF. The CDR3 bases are TGTGCCTGGAGTGTTGGGTTGGGGGGGCCGGCTGGAAACACCATATATTTT.

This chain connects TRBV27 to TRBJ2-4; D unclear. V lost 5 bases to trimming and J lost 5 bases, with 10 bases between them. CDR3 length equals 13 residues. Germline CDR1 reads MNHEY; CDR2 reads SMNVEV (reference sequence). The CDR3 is CASSPLNQNIQYF. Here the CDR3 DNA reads TGTGCCAGCAGTCCGTTAAATCAAAACATTCAGTACTTC.

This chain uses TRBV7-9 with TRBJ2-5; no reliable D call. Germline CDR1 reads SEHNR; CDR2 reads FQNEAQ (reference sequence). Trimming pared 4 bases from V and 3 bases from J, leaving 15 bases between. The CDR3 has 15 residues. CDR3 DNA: TGTGCCAGCAGCTCAACGAGCCTATCTAAAGAGACCCAGTACTTC. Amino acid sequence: CASSSTSLSKETQYF.

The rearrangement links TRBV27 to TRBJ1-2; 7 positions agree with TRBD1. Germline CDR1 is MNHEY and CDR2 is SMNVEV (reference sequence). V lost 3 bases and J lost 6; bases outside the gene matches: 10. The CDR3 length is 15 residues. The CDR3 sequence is CASSFTTGYDHGYTF. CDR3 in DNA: TGTGCCAGCAGTTTCACGACAGGGTATGATCATGGCTACACCTTC.

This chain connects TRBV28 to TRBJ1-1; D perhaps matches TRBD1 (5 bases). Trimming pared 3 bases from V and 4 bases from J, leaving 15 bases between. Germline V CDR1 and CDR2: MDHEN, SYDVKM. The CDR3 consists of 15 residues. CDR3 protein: CASSFPGYLSTEAFF. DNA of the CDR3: TGTGCCAGCAGTTTCCCAGGGTATCTCTCCACTGAAGCTTTCTTT. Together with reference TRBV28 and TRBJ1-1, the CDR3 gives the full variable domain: DVKVTQSSRYLVKRTGEKVFLECVQDMDHENMFWYRQDPGLGLRLIYFSYDVKMKEKGDIPEGYSVSREKKERFSLILESASTNQTSMYLCASSFPGYLSTEAFFGQGTRLTVV.

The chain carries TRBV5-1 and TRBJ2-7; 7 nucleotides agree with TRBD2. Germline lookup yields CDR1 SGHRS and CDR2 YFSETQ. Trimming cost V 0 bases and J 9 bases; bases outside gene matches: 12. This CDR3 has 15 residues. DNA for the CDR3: TGCGCCAGCAGCTTGGAGCGGGAAATTTTTACGACGCAGTACTTC. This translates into CASSLEREIFTTQYF.

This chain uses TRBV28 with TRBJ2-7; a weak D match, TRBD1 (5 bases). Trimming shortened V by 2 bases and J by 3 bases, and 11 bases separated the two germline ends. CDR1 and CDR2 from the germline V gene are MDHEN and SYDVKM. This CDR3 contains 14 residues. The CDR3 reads CASSLQGIIYEQYF. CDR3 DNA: TGTGCCAGCAGTTTACAGGGTATCATCTACGAGCAGTACTTC.

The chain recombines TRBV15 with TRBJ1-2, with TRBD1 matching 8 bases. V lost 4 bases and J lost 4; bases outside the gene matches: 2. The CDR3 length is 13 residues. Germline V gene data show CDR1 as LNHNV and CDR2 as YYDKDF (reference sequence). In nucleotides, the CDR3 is TGTGCCACCAGCACCGGACAGGGCTATGGCTACACCTTC. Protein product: CATSTGQGYGYTF. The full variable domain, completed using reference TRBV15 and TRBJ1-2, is DAMVIQNPRYQVTQFGKPVTLSCSQTLNHNVMYWYQQKSSQAPKLLFHYYDKDFNNEADTPDNFQSRRPNTSFCFLDIRSPGLGDTAMYLCATSTGQGYGYTFGSGTRLTVV.

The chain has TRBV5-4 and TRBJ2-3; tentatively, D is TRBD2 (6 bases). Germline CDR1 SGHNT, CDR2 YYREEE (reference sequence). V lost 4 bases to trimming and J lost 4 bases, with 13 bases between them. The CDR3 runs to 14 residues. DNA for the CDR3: TGTGCCAGCAGCGGTCTAGCGAGCCCAGATACGCAGTATTTT. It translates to CASSGLASPDTQYF.

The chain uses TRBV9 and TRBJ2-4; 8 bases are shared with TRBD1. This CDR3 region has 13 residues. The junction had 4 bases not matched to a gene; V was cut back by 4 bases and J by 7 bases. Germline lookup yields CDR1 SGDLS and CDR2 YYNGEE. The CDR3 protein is CASSYGTGNIQYF. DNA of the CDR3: TGTGCCAGCAGCTACGGGACAGGCAACATTCAGTACTTC.

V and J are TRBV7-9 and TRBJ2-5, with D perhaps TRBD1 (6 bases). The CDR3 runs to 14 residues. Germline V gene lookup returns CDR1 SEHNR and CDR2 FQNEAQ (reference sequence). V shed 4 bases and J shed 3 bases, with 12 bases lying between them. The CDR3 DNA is TGTGCCAGCAGCTACGGGACAAATAAAGAGACCCAGTACTTC. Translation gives CASSYGTNKETQYF.

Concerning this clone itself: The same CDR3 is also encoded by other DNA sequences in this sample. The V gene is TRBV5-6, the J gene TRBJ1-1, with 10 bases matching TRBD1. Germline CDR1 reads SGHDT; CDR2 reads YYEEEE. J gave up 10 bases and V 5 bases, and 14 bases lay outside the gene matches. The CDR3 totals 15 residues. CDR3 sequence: CASSTNPMDRGGAFF. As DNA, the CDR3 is TGTGCCAGCAGTACCAACCCCATGGACAGGGGGGGAGCTTTCTTT.

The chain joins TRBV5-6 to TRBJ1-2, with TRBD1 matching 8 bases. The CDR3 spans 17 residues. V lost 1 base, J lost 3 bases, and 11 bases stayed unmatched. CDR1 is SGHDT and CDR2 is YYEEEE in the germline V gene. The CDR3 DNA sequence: TGTGCCAGCAGCTTGTTTGATCAGGACAGGGAGCACTATGGCTACACCTTC. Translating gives CASSLFDQDREHYGYTF.

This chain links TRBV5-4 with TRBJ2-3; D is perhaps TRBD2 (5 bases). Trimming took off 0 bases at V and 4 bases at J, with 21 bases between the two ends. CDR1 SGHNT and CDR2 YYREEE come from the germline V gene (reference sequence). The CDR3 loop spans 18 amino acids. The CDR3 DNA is TGTGCCAGCAGCTTGGCAAAAGCGGCCCCAGAGACATCAGATACGCAGTATTTT. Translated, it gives CASSLAKAAPETSDTQYF. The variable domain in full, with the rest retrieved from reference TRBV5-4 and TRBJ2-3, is ETGVTQSPTHLIKTRGQQVTLRCSSQSGHNTVSWYQQALGQGPQFIFQYYREEENGRGNFPPRFSGLQFPNYSSELNVNALELDDSALYLCASSLAKAAPETSDTQYFGPGTRLTVL.

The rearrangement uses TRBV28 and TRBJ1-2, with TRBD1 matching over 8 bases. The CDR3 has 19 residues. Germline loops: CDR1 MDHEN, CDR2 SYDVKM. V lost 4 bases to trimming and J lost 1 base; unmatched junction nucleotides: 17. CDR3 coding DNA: TGTGCCAGCAGTTCTTACCACTCACGCGGGACAGGACGTAACTATGGCTACACCTTC. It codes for CASSSYHSRGTGRNYGYTF.